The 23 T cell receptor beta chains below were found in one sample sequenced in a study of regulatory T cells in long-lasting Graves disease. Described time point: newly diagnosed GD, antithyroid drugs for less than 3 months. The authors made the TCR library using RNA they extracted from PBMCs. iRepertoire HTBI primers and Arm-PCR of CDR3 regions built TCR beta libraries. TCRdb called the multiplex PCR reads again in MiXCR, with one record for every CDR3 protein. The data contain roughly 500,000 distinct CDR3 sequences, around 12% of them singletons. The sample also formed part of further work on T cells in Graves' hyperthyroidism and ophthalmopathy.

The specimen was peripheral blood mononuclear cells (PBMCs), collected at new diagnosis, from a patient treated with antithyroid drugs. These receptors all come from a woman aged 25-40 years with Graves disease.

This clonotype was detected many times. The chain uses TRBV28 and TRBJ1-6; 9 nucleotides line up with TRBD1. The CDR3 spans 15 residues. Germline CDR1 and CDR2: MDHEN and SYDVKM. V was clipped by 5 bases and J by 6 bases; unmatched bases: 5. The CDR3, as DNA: TGTGCCAGCAGTCTACGGGGACAGGGTAATTCACCCCTCCACTTT. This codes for CASSLRGQGNSPLHF.

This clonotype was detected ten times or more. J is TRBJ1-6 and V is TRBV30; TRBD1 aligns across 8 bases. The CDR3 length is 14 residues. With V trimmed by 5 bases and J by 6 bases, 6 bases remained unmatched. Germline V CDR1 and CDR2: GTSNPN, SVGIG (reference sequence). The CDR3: CAWGPDRGNSPLHF. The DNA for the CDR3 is TGTGCCTGGGGTCCCGACAGGGGTAATTCACCCCTCCACTTT.

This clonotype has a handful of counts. The DNA for the CDR3 is TGTGCCAGTAGTATAGCGCTCAGGGGCAATGAGCAGTTCTTC. Translation gives CASSIALRGNEQFF. The chain recombines TRBV19 with TRBJ2-1, with a weak D call TRBD1 (6 bases). The CDR3 is 14 amino acids. V was cut by 1 base and J by 6 bases, with 10 bases left in between. Germline values: CDR1 LNHDA, CDR2 SQIVND (reference sequence).

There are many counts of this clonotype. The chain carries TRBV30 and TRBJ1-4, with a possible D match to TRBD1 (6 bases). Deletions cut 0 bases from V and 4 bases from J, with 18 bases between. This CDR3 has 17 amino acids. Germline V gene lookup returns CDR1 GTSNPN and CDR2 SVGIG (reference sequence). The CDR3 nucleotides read TGTGCCTGGAGTGTACTTCCTACAGGGAGGTATAATGAAAAACTGTTTTTT. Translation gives CAWSVLPTGRYNEKLFF.

The DNA for the CDR3 is TGTGCCAGCAGTGAAGCGGGGGCGCCGGGGGCCAACGTCCTGACTTTC. This gives the protein CASSEAGAPGANVLTF. The J gene is TRBJ2-6, the V gene TRBV2, with a possible D match to TRBD1 (6 bases). The CDR3 spans 16 residues. The V gene's germline CDR1 is SNHLY and CDR2 FYNNEI. Between the trimmed V and J ends, which lost 0 bases and 4 bases, there was a span of 10 bases.

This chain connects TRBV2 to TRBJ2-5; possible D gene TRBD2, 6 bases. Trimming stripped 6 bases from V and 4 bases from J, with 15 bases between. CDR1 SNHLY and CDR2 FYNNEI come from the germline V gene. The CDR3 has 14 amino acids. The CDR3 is CASRVSGRGETQYF. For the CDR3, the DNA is TGTGCCAGCAGGGTTAGCGGTCGGGGAGAGACCCAGTACTTC.

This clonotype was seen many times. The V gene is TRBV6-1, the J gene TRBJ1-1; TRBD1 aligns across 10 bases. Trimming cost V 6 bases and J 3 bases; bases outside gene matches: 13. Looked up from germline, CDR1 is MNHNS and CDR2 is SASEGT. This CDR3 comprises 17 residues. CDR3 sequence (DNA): TGTGCCAGCAGAACGACAGGGGGCTTGTCTCTGGACACTGAAGCTTTCTTT. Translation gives CASRTTGGLSLDTEAFF.

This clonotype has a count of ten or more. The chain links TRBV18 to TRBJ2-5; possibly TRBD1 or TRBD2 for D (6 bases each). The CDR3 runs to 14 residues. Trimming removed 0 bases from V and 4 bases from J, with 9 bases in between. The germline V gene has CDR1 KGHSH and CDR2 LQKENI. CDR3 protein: CASSPPGGRETQYF. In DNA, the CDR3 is TGTGCCAGCTCACCACCGGGGGGCCGAGAGACCCAGTACTTC.

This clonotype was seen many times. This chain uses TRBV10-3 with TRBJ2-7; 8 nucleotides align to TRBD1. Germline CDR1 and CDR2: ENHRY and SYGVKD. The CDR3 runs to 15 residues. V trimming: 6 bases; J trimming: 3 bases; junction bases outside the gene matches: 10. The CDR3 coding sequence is TGTGCCATCAGCCATGACAGGGGCTCACTCTACGAGCAGTACTTC. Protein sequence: CAISHDRGSLYEQYF.

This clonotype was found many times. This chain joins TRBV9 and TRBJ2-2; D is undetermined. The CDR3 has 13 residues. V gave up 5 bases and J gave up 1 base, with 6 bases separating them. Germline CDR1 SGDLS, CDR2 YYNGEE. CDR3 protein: CASRKQNTGELFF. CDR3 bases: TGTGCCAGCAGAAAACAGAACACCGGGGAGCTGTTTTTT.

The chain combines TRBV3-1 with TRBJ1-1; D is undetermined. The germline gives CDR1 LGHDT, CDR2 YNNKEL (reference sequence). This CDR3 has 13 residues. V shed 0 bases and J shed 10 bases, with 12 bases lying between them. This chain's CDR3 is CASSQEPVHGAFF. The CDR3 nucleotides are TGTGCCAGCAGCCAAGAACCCGTTCACGGAGCTTTCTTT.

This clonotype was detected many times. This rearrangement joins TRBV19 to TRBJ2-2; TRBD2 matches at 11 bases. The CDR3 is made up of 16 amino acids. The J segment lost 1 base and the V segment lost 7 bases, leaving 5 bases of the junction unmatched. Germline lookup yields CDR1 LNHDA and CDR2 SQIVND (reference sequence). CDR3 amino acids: CASTWGTSGNTGELFF. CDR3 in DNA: TGTGCCAGTACCTGGGGGACTAGCGGGAACACCGGGGAGCTGTTTTTT.

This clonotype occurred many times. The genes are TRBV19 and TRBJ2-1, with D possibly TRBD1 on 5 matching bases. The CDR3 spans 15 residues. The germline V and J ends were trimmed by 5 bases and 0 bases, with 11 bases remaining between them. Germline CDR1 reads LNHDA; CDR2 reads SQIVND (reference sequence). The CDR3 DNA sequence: TGTGCCAGTAGTGGTAGGGGCCTCTCCTACAATGAGCAGTTCTTC. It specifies CASSGRGLSYNEQFF.

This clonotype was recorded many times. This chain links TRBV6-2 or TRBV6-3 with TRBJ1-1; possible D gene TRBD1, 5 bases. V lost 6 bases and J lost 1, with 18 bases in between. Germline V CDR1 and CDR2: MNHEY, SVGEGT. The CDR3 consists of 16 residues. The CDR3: CASSVTRDRRNTEAFF. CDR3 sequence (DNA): TGTGCCAGCAGCGTGACCCGGGACCGACGGAACACTGAAGCTTTCTTT.

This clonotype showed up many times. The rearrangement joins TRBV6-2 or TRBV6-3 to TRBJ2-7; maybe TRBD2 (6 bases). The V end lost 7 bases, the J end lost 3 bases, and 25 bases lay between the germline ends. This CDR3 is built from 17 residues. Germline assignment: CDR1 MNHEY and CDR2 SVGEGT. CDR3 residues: CASTISAGTYGGYEQYF. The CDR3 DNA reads TGTGCCAGCACCATCTCCGCCGGGACCTACGGGGGCTACGAGCAGTACTTC.

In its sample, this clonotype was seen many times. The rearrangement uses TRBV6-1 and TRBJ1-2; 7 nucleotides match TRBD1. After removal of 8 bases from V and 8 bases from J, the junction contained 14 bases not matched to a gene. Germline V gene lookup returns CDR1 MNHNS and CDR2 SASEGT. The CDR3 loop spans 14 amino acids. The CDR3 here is CASGPSGQLWGYTF. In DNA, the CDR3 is TGTGCCAGCGGACCCTCGGGACAGCTATGGGGCTACACCTTC.

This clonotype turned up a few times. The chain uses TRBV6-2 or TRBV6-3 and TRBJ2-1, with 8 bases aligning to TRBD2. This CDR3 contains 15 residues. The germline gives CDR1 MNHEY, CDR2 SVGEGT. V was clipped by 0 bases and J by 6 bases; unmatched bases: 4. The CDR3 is CASSYSGLASNEQFF. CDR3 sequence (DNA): TGTGCCAGCAGTTACTCTGGACTAGCCTCCAATGAGCAGTTCTTC.

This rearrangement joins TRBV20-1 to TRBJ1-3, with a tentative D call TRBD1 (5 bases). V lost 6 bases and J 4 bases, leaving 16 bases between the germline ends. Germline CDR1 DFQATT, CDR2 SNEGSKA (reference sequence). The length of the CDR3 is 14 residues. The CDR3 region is CSAPNQGLGNTIYF. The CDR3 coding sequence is TGCAGTGCCCCAAACCAGGGTCTCGGAAACACCATATATTTT.

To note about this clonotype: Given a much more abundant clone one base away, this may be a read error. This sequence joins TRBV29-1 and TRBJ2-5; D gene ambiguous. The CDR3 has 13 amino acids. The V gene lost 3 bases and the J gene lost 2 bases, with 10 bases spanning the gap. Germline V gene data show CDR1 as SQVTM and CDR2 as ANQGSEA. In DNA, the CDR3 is TGCAGCGTTGATCCGCCCCAGCAAGAGACCCAGTACTTC. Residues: CSVDPPQQETQYF.

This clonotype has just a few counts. The CDR3 loop is CSANEGLANPEQYF. CDR3 in DNA: TGCAGCGCCAATGAGGGCCTCGCGAATCCCGAGCAGTACTTC. The V gene is TRBV29-1, the J gene TRBJ2-7; a weak D match, TRBD2 (5 bases). Germline CDR1 and CDR2: SQVTM and ANQGSEA. The CDR3 spans 14 residues. V lost 7 bases and J 6 bases, leaving 22 bases between the germline ends.

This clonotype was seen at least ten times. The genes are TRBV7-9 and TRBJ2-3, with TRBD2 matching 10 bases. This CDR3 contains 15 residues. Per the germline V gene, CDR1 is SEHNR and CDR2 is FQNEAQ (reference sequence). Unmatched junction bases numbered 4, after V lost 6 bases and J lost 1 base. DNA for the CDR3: TGTGCCAGCAGAAGAGCGGGAGGGCGCACAGATACGCAGTATTTT. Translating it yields CASRRAGGRTDTQYF.

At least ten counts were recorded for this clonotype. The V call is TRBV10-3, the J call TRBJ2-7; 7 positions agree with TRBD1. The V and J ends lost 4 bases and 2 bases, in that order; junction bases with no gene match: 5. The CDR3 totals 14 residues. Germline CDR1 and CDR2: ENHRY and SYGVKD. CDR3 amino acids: CAISATGTAYEQYF. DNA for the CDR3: TGTGCCATCAGTGCTACCGGGACAGCCTACGAGCAGTACTTC.

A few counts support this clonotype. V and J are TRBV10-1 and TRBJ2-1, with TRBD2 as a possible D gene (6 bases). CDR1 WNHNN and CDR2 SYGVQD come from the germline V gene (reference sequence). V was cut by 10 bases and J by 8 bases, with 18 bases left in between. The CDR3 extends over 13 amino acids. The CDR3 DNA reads TGCGCCACCTCGGACCCGTCGGGGGATGAGCAGTTCTTC. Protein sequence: CATSDPSGDEQFF.